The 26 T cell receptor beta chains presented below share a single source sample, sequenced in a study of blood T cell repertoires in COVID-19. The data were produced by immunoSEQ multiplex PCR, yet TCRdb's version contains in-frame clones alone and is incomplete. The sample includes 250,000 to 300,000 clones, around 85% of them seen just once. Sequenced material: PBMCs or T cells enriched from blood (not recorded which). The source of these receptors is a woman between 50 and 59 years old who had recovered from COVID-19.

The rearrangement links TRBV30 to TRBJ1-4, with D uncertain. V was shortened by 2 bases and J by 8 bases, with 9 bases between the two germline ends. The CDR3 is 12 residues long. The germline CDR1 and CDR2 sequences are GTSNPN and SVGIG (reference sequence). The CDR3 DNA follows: TGTGCCTGGAGTAGCTACAGAGAAAAACTGTTTTTT. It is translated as CAWSSYREKLFF. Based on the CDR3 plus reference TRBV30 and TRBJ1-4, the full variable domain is SQTIHQWPATLVQPVGSPLSLECTVEGTSNPNLYWYRQAAGRGLQLLFYSVGIGQISSEVPQNLSASRPQDRQFILSSKKLLLSDSGFYLCAWSSYREKLFFGSGTQLSVL.

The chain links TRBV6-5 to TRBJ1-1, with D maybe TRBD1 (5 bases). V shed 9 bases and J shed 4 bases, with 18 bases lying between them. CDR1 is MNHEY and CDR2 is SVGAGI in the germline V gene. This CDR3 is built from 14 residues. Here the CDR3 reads CASSGGEGGTEAFF. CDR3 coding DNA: TGTGCCAGTTCCGGGGGGGAGGGAGGCACTGAAGCTTTCTTT.

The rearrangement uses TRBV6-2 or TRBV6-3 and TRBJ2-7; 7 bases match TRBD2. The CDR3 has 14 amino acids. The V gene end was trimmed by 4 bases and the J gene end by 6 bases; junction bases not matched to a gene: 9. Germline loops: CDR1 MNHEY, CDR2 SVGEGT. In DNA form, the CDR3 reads TGTGCCAGCAGTTCCCAACCTCGCGGGAGCGAGCAGTACTTC. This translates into CASSSQPRGSEQYF.

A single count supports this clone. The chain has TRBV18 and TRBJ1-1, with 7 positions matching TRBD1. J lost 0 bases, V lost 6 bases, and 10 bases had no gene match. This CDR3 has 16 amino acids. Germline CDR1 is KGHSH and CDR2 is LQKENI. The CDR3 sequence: CASSPLRGLMNTEAFF. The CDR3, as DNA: TGTGCCAGCTCCCCTCTAAGGGGGCTCATGAACACTGAAGCTTTCTTT.

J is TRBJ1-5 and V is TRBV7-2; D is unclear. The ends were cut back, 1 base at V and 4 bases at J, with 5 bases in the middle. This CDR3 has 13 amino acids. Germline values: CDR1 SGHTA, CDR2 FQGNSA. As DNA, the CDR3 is TGTGCCAGCAGCTTAGAGCCAAATCAGCCCCAGCATTTT. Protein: CASSLEPNQPQHF.

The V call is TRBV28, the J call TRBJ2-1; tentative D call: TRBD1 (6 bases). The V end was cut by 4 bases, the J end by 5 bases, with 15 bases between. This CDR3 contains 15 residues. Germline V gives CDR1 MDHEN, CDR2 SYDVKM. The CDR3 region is CASSSRQDWNNEQFF. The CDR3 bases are TGTGCCAGCAGTTCTCGACAGGATTGGAACAATGAGCAGTTCTTC.

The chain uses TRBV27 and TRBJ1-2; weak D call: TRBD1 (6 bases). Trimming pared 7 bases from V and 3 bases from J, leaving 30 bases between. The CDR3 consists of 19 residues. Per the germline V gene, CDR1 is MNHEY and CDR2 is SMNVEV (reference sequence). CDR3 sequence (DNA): TGTGCCAGCACCTCATCCCCACGGGACACCCAAAGGGTTTACTATGGCTACACCTTC. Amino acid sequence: CASTSSPRDTQRVYYGYTF.

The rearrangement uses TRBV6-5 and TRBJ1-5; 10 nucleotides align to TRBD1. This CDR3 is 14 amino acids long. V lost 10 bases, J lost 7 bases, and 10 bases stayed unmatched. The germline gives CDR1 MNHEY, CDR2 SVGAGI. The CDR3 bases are TGTGCCACCGATGGACAGGGGGGGGTACAGCCCCAGCATTTT. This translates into CATDGQGGVQPQHF.

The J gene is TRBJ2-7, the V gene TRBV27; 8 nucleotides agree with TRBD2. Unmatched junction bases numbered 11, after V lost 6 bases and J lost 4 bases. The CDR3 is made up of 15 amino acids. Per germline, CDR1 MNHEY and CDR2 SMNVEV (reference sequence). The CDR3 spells CASRTTSGLRYEQYF. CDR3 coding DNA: TGTGCCAGCAGGACCACTAGCGGCCTACGGTACGAGCAGTACTTC.

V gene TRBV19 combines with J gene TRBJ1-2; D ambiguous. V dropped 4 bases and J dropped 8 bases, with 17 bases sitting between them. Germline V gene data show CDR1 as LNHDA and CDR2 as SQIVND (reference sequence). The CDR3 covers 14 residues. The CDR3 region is CASSKRQQGEGYTF. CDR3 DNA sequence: TGTGCCAGTAGTAAGAGGCAACAAGGAGAAGGCTACACCTTC.

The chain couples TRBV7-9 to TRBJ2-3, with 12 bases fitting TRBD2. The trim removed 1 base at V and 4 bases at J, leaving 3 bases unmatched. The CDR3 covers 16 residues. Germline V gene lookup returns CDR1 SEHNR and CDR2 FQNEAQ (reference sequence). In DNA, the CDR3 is TGTGCCAGCAGCTTAGGACTAGCGGGAGACCCAGATACGCAGTATTTT. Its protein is CASSLGLAGDPDTQYF.

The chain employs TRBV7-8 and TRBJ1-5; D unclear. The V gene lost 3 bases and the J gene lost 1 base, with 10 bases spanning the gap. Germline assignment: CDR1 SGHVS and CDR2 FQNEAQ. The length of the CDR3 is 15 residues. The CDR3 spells CASSLGGRSNQPQHF. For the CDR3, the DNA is TGTGCCAGCAGCTTGGGCGGGAGGAGCAATCAGCCCCAGCATTTT.

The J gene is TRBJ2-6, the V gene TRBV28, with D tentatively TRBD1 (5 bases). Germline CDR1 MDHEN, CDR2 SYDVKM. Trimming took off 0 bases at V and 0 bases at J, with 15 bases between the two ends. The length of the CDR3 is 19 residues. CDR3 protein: CASSLWLDITDSGANVLTF. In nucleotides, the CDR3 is TGTGCCAGCAGTTTATGGCTGGACATAACTGACTCTGGGGCCAACGTCCTGACTTTC.

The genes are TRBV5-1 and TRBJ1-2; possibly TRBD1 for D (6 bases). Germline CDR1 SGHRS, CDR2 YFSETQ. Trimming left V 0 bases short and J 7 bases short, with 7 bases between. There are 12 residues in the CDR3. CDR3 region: CASSLGGGGYTF. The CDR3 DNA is TGCGCCAGCAGCTTGGGAGGGGGTGGCTACACCTTC.

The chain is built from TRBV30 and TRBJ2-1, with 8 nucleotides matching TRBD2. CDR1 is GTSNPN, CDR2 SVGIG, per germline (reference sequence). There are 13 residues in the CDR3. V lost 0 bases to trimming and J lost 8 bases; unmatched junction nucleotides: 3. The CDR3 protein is CAWSVSGMDEQFF. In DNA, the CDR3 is TGTGCCTGGAGTGTTAGCGGGATGGATGAGCAGTTCTTC.

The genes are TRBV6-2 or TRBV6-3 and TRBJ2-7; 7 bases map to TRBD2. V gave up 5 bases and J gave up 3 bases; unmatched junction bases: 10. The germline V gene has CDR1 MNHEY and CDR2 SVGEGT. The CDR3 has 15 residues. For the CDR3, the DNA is TGTGCCAGCAGTGCCCCTAATGGCGGGAGCTACGAGCAGTACTTC. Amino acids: CASSAPNGGSYEQYF.

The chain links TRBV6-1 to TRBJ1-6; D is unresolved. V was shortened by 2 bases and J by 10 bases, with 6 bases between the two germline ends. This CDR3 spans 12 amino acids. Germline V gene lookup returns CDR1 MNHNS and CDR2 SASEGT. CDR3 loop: CASSETRSPLHF. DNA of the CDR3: TGTGCCAGCAGTGAAACGAGGTCACCCCTCCACTTT.

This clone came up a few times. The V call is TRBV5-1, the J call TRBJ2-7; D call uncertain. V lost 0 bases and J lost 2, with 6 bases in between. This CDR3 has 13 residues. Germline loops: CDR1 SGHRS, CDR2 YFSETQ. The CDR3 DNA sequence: TGCGCCAGCAGCTTGGTTCATCCCTACGAGCAGTACTTC. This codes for CASSLVHPYEQYF.

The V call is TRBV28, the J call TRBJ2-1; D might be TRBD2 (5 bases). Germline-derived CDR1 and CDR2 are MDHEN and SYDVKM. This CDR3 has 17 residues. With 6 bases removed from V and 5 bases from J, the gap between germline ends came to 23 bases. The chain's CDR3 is CASSWTPSYPEHNEQFF. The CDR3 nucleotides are TGTGCCAGCAGCTGGACTCCTAGCTACCCGGAGCACAATGAGCAGTTCTTC. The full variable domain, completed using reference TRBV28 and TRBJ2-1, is DVKVTQSSRYLVKRTGEKVFLECVQDMDHENMFWYRQDPGLGLRLIYFSYDVKMKEKGDIPEGYSVSREKKERFSLILESASTNQTSMYLCASSWTPSYPEHNEQFFGPGTRLTVL.

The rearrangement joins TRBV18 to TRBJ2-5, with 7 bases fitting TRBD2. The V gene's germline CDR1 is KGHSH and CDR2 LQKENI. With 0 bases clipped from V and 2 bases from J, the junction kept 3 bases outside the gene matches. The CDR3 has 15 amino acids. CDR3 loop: CASSPPGGSQETQYF. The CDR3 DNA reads TGTGCCAGCTCACCACCGGGGGGGTCGCAAGAGACCCAGTACTTC.

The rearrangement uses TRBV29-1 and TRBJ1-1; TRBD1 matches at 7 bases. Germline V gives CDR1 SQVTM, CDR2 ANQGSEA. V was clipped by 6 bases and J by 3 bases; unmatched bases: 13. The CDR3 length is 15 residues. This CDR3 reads CSVKPGQERDTEAFF. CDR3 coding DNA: TGCAGCGTGAAGCCAGGACAGGAGAGAGACACTGAAGCTTTCTTT.

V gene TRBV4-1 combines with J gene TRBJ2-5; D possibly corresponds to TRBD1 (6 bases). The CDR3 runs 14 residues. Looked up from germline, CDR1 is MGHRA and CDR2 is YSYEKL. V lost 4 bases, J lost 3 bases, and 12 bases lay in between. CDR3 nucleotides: TGCGCCAGCAGCCCCCGACAGGCCGAAGAGACCCAGTACTTC. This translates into CASSPRQAEETQYF.

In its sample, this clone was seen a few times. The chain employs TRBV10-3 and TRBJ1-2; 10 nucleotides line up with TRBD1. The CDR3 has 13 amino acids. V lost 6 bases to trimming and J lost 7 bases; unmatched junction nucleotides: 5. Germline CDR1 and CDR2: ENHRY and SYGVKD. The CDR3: CAISTRDRGGYTF. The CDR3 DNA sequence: TGTGCCATCAGCACCCGGGACAGGGGTGGCTACACCTTC.

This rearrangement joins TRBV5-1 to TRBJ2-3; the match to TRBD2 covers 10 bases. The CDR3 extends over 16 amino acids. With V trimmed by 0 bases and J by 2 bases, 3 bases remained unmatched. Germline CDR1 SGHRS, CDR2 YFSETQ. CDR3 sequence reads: CASSLATSGSTDTQYF. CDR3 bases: TGCGCCAGCAGCTTGGCGACTAGCGGGTCCACAGATACGCAGTATTTT.

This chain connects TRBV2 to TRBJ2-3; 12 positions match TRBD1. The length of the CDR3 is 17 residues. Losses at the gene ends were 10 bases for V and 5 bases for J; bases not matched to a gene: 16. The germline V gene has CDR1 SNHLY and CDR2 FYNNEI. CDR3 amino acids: CATPNEPGQGAVDTQYF. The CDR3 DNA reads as TGTGCCACCCCGAACGAACCGGGACAGGGGGCGGTAGATACGCAGTATTTT.

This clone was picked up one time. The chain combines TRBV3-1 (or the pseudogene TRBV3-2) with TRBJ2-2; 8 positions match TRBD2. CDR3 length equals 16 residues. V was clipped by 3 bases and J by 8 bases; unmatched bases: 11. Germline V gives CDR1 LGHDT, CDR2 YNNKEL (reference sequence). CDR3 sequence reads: CASSQGLEVGAGELFF. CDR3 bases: TGTGCCAGCAGCCAGGGACTAGAGGTAGGGGCGGGGGAGCTGTTTTTT.